The 20 T cell receptor beta chains in this list originate from one sample, sequenced in a study of cytomegalovirus exposure and HLA in healthy donors. Both 60 Vbeta primers and 13 Jbeta primers went into the PCR. Generated by immunoSEQ multiplex PCR, the TCRdb table keeps only in-frame clones and is missing some. The data hold roughly 72,000 clones, with around 70% observed a single time. The sequenced material came from PBMCs. The receptors come from a human donor in good health.

The rearrangement joins TRBV5-6 to TRBJ1-6; 9 bases map to TRBD1. CDR3 length equals 17 residues. Germline assignment: CDR1 SGHDT and CDR2 YYEEEE. The V and J ends lost 4 bases and 4 bases, in that order; junction bases with no gene match: 9. In nucleotides, the CDR3 is TGTGCCAGCAGCGCCGGGACAGGGAACTTTTATAATTCACCCCTCCACTTT. It specifies CASSAGTGNFYNSPLHF.

A word on this clone: One end of the junction varies from germline; a read error may be responsible. The chain combines TRBV7-9 with TRBJ1-2; 9 nucleotides align to TRBD1. The CDR3 runs 17 residues. CDR1 and CDR2 from the germline V gene are SEHNR and FQNEAQ (reference sequence). The CDR3 reads CSSSSPGGDRENYGYTF. CDR3 nucleotide sequence: TGTTCCAGCAGCTCGCCTGGGGGGGACAGGGAGAACTATGGCTACACCTTC.

V is TRBV5-1 and J is TRBJ2-5; 13 nucleotides align to TRBD2. Germline CDR1 SGHRS, CDR2 YFSETQ. The V gene end was trimmed by 2 bases and the J gene end by 5 bases; junction bases not matched to a gene: 6. The CDR3 is made up of 16 amino acids. CDR3 nucleotide sequence: TGCGCCAGCAGCTTCTTCGGACTAGCGGGAGAGGAGACCCAGTACTTC. The encoded protein is CASSFFGLAGEETQYF.

The rearrangement joins TRBV11-2 to TRBJ2-2; 14 bases are shared with TRBD2. CDR1 and CDR2 from the germline V gene are SGHAT and FQNNGV. Trimming at V came to 6 bases and at J to 5 bases, leaving 14 bases not matched to a gene. The CDR3 spans 19 residues. The CDR3 region has the DNA TGTGCCAGCAGTCTAACGCAACCGGGACTAGCGGGAGATACCGGGGAGCTGTTTTTT. Encoded protein: CASSLTQPGLAGDTGELFF.

The chain is built from TRBV5-1 and TRBJ2-5, with a possible D match to TRBD2 (6 bases). CDR3 length: 15 amino acids. V was shortened by 0 bases and J by 1 base, with 10 bases between the two germline ends. The germline V gene has CDR1 SGHRS and CDR2 YFSETQ. The CDR3 DNA is TGCGCCAGCAGCTTGGCCGCGGGATTCCAAGAGACCCAGTACTTC. Protein sequence: CASSLAAGFQETQYF.

The rearrangement uses TRBV30 and TRBJ2-1, with D tentatively TRBD2 (5 bases). The CDR3 length is 12 residues. Germline V lookup: CDR1 GTSNPN, CDR2 SVGIG (reference sequence). V was trimmed by 3 bases and J by 7 bases, leaving 10 bases between them. CDR3 coding DNA: TGTGCCTGGAGCCTCTCGGGGAATGAGCAGTTCTTC. This translates into CAWSLSGNEQFF. Combining the CDR3 with reference TRBV30 and TRBJ2-1 gives the whole variable domain SQTIHQWPATLVQPVGSPLSLECTVEGTSNPNLYWYRQAAGRGLQLLFYSVGIGQISSEVPQNLSASRPQDRQFILSSKKLLLSDSGFYLCAWSLSGNEQFFGPGTRLTVL.

V gene TRBV27 combines with J gene TRBJ2-1; D is ambiguous. From germline, CDR1 is MNHEY and CDR2 SMNVEV (reference sequence). This CDR3 region has 13 residues. V lost 7 bases and J lost 2, with 9 bases in between. CDR3 region: CASTLSPYNEQFF. The CDR3 coding sequence is TGTGCCAGCACCCTGTCCCCCTACAATGAGCAGTTCTTC.

The chain links TRBV5-1 to TRBJ1-1; D possibly corresponds to TRBD1 (6 bases). The CDR3 consists of 14 residues. V was cut by 3 bases and J by 1 base, with 10 bases left in between. Germline CDR1 is SGHRS and CDR2 is YFSETQ. The CDR3 nucleotides read TGCGCCAGCAGCTCCTTGGACAGGAACACTGAAGCTTTCTTT. Amino acids: CASSSLDRNTEAFF. Full variable domain (rest looked up from reference TRBV5-1 and TRBJ1-1): KAGVTQTPRYLIKTRGQQVTLSCSPISGHRSVSWYQQTPGQGLQFLFEYFSETQRNKGNFPGRFSGRQFSNSRSEMNVSTLELGDSALYLCASSSLDRNTEAFFGQGTRLTVV.

The chain joins TRBV7-9 to TRBJ2-7, with 10 bases that match TRBD2. The length of the CDR3 is 14 residues. Trimming took 3 bases from V and 3 from J; bases not matched to a gene: 2. Germline V lookup: CDR1 SEHNR, CDR2 FQNEAQ (reference sequence). CDR3 in amino acids: CASSFSSGSYEQYF. In DNA form, the CDR3 reads TGTGCCAGCAGCTTCTCTAGCGGGAGCTACGAGCAGTACTTC.

There are a few counts of this clone. The V call is TRBV4-1, the J call TRBJ1-5; D gene uncertain. The CDR3 totals 16 residues. The V end was cut by 1 base, the J end by 0 bases, with 10 bases between. The V gene's germline CDR1 is MGHRA and CDR2 YSYEKL. CDR3: CASSQVEAVSNQPQHF. CDR3 bases: TGCGCCAGCAGCCAAGTGGAGGCGGTTAGCAATCAGCCCCAGCATTTT.

The chain recombines TRBV6-5 with TRBJ2-5; 9 positions agree with TRBD1. The J call may not be correct, given that the DNA end is closer to TRBJ2-7. CDR1 and CDR2 (germline): MNHEY, SVGAGI. CDR3 length: 14 residues. CDR3 coding DNA: TGTGCCAGCTCACCAACAGGGGGCGTTTACGAGCAGTACTTC. It translates to CASSPTGGVYEQYF.

This chain connects TRBV6-5 to TRBJ2-1; D might be TRBD2 (6 bases). V lost 8 bases and J lost 7, with 21 bases in between. There are 15 residues in the CDR3. From germline, CDR1 is MNHEY and CDR2 SVGAGI. CDR3 region: CASRSPRDSENEQFF. Here the CDR3 DNA reads TGTGCCAGCCGCTCCCCCCGGGACTCGGAGAATGAGCAGTTCTTC.

The V and J genes are TRBV30 and TRBJ2-3; 8 bases map to TRBD2. The V gene's germline CDR1 is GTSNPN and CDR2 SVGIG (reference sequence). V lost 0 bases and J lost 1; bases outside the gene matches: 3. The CDR3 consists of 15 residues. The CDR3 reads CAWSVAGGGTDTQYF. The CDR3 DNA sequence: TGTGCCTGGAGTGTGGCGGGAGGTGGCACAGATACGCAGTATTTT.

This rearrangement joins TRBV7-9 to TRBJ2-3; a weak D match, TRBD2 (5 bases). The germline CDR1 and CDR2 sequences are SEHNR and FQNEAQ (reference sequence). The CDR3 extends over 15 amino acids. Trimming cost V 1 base and J 2 bases, with 10 bases left between them. CDR3 coding DNA: TGTGCCAGCAGCTTAGTGGTGAGGGTCACAGATACGCAGTATTTT. Its protein is CASSLVVRVTDTQYF.

J is TRBJ2-7 and V is TRBV6-5; D is possibly TRBD2 (6 bases). V was cut by 8 bases and J by 2 bases, with 10 bases left in between. CDR3 length: 12 residues. Germline-derived CDR1 and CDR2 are MNHEY and SVGAGI. The CDR3 spells CASGTYTYEQYF. Written as DNA, the CDR3 is TGTGCCAGCGGGACTTACACCTACGAGCAGTACTTC.

The chain links TRBV19 to TRBJ2-7; TRBD1 matches at 7 bases. CDR3 size: 14 residues. Germline assignment: CDR1 LNHDA and CDR2 SQIVND (reference sequence). Unmatched junction bases numbered 7, after V lost 5 bases and J lost 3 bases. CDR3 amino acids: CASSLRDRIYEQYF. CDR3 bases: TGTGCCAGTAGTCTCCGGGACAGAATCTACGAGCAGTACTTC.

This chain links TRBV19 with TRBJ1-1, with 7 bases that match TRBD1. The CDR3 runs to 12 residues. The V gene end was trimmed by 8 bases and the J gene end by 2 bases; junction bases not matched to a gene: 2. Germline lookup yields CDR1 LNHDA and CDR2 SQIVND (reference sequence). The CDR3 coding sequence is TGTGCCAGTTACAGGGGAAACACTGAAGCTTTCTTT. It yields the protein CASYRGNTEAFF.

The genes are TRBV7-9 and TRBJ2-5, with D tentatively TRBD2 (6 bases). Germline CDR1 and CDR2: SEHNR and FQNEAQ (reference sequence). V gave up 1 base and J gave up 5 bases, with 14 bases separating them. This CDR3 is built from 15 residues. CDR3 residues: CASSLGVGGIETQYF. Written as DNA, the CDR3 is TGTGCCAGCAGCTTAGGGGTTGGGGGGATCGAGACCCAGTACTTC.

The chain couples TRBV2 to TRBJ2-7; TRBD2 matches at 7 bases. CDR1 SNHLY and CDR2 FYNNEI come from the germline V gene. The CDR3 is made up of 15 amino acids. V dropped 8 bases and J dropped 0; count of bases not matched to a gene: 10. The CDR3, as DNA: TGTGCCAGCCAAGCTAGCGGTGGAGGCTCCTACGAGCAGTACTTC. It specifies CASQASGGGSYEQYF.

V is TRBV9 and J is TRBJ1-1; D is unclear. V was shortened by 4 bases and J by 4 bases, with 17 bases between the two germline ends. The germline V gene has CDR1 SGDLS and CDR2 YYNGEE. This CDR3 has 15 amino acids. As DNA, the CDR3 is TGTGCCAGCAGCTTAAGACCTGGGGAGGGCACTGAAGCTTTCTTT. Its protein product is CASSLRPGEGTEAFF. Looking up the rest from reference TRBV9 and TRBJ1-1 gives the full variable domain: DSGVTQTPKHLITATGQRVTLRCSPRSGDLSVYWYQQSLDQGLQFLIQYYNGEERAKGNILERFSAQQFPDLHSELNLSSLELGDSALYFCASSLRPGEGTEAFFGQGTRLTVV.